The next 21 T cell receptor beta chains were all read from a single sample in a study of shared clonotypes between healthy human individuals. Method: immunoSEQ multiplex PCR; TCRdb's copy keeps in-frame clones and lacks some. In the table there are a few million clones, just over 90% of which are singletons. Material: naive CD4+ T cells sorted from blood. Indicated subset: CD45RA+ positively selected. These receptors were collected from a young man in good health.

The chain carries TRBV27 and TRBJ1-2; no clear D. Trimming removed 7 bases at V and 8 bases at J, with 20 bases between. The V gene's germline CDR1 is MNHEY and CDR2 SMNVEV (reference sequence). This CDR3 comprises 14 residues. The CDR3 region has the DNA TGTGCCAGCACCGGCGCGGCGGCTTCGGGCGGCTACACCTTC. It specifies CASTGAAASGGYTF.

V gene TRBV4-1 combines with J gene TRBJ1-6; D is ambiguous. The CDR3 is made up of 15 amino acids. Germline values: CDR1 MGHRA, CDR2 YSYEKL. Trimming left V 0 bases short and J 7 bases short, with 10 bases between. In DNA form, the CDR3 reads TGCGCCAGCAGCCAAGACCCGGGAGTCAATTCACCCCTCCACTTT. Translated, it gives CASSQDPGVNSPLHF.

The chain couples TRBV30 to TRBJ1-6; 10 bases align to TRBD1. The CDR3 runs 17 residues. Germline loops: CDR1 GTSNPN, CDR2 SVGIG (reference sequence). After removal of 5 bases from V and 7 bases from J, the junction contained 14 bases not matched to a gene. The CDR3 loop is CAWGSGTGALGNSPLHF. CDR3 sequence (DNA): TGTGCCTGGGGATCCGGGACAGGGGCCTTGGGGAATTCACCCCTCCACTTT.

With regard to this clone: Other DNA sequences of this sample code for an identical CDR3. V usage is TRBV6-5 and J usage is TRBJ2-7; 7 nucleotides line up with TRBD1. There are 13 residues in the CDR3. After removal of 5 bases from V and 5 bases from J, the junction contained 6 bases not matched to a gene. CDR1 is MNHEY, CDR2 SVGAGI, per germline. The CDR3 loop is CASSRDRDHEQYF. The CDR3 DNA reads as TGTGCCAGCAGTCGCGACAGGGATCACGAGCAGTACTTC.

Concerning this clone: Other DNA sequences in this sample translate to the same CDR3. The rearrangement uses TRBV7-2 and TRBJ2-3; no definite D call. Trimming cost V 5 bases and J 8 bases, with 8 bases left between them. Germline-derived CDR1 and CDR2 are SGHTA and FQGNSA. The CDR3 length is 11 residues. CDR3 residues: CASSPSGTQYF. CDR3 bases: TGTGCCAGCAGCCCCTCCGGTACGCAGTATTTT.

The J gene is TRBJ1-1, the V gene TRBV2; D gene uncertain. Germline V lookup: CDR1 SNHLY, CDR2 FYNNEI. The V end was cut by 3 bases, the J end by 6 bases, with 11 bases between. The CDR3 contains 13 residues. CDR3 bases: TGTGCCAGCAGTGATTCGCAGGTCGCTGAAGCTTTCTTT. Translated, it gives CASSDSQVAEAFF.

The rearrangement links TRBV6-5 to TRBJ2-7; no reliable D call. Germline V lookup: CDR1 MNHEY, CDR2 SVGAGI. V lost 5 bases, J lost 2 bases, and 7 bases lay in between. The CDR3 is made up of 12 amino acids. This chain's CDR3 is CASSLAPYEQYF. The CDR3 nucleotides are TGTGCCAGCAGTCTCGCTCCCTACGAGCAGTACTTC.

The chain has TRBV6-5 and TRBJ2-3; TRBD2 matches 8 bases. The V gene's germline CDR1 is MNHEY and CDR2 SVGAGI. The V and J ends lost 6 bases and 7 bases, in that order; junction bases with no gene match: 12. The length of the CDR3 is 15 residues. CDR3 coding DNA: TGTGCCAGCAGCTACGCGGGACTAGGAAAGCATACGCAGTATTTT. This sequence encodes CASSYAGLGKHTQYF.

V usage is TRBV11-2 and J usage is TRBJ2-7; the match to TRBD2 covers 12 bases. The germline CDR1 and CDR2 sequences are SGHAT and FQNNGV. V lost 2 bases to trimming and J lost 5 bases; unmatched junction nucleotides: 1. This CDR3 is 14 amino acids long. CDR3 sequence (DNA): TGTGCCAGCAGCTTACGGACTAGCGGGGACGAGCAGTACTTC. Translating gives CASSLRTSGDEQYF.

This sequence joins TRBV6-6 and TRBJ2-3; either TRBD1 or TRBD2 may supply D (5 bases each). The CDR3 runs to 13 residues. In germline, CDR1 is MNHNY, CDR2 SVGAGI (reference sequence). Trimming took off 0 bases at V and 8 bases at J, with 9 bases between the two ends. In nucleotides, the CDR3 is TGTGCCAGCAGTTACTCCACAGGAGGTACGCAGTATTTT. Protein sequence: CASSYSTGGTQYF.

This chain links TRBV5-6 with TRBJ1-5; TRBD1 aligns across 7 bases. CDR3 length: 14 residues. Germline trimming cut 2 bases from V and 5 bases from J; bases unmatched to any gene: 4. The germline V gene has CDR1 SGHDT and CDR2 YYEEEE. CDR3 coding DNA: TGTGCCAGCAGCTTAGGGGGCCAGGATCAGCCCCAGCATTTT. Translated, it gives CASSLGGQDQPQHF.

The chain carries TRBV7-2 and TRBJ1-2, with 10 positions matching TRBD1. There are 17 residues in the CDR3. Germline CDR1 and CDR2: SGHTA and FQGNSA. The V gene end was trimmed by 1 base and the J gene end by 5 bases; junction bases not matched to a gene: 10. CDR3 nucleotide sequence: TGTGCCAGCAGCTTAGGAGCGACAGGGGGCTTCGGGTATGGCTACACCTTC. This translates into CASSLGATGGFGYGYTF.

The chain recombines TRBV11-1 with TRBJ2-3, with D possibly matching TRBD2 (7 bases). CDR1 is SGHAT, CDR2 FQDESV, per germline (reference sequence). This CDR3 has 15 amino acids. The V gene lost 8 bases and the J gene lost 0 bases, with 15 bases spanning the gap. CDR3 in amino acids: CASRWEGGSTDTQYF. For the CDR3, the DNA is TGTGCCAGCCGATGGGAGGGGGGCAGCACAGATACGCAGTATTTT.

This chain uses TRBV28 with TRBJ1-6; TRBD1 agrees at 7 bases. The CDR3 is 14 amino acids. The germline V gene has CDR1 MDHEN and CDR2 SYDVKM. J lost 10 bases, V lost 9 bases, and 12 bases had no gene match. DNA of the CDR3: TGTGCCAGTCACGGAGGGACAGACAACTCACCCCTCCACTTT. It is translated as CASHGGTDNSPLHF.

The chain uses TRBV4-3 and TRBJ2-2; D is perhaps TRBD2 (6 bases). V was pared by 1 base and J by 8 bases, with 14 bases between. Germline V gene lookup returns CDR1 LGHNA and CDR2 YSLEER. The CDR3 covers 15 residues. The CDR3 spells CASSQVRGIAGELFF. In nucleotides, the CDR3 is TGCGCCAGCAGCCAAGTCCGGGGGATCGCGGGGGAGCTGTTTTTT.

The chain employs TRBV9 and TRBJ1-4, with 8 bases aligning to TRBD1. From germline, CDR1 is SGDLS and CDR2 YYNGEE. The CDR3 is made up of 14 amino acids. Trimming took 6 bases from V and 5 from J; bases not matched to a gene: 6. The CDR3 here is CASTRTGRNEKLFF. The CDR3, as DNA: TGTGCCAGCACCCGGACAGGGAGGAATGAAAAACTGTTTTTT.

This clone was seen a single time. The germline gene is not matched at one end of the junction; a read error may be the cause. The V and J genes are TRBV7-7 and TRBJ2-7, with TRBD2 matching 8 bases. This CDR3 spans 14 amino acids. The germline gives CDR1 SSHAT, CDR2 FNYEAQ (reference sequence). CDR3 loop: CASSQTSVSYEQYF. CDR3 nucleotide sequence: TGTGCTAGCAGCCAGACTAGCGTCTCCTACGAGCAGTACTTC.

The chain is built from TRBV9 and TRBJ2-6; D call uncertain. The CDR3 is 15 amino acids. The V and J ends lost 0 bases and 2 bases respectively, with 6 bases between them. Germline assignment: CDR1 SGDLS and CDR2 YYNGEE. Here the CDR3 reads CASSVGKTGANVLTF. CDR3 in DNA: TGTGCCAGCAGCGTAGGAAAGACTGGGGCCAACGTCCTGACTTTC.

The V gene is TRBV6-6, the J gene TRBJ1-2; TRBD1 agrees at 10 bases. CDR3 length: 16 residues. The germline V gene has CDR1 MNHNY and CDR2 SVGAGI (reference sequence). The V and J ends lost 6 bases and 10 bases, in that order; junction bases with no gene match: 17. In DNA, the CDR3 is TGTGCCAGCAGACCCACCGGGACAGGGGCAAGTCCGATCTACACCTTC. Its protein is CASRPTGTGASPIYTF.

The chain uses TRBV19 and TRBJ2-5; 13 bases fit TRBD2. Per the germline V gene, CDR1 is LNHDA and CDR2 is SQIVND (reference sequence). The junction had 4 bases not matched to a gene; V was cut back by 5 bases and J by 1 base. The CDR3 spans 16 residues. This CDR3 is CASSPGLAGAQETQYF. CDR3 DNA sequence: TGTGCCAGTAGTCCCGGACTAGCGGGAGCCCAAGAGACCCAGTACTTC.

The CDR3 loop reads CASSPTGVALGTGELFF. The CDR3 DNA is TGTGCCAGCAGCCCTACAGGGGTAGCCCTGGGCACCGGGGAGCTGTTTTTT. V usage is TRBV11-1 and J usage is TRBJ2-2; 7 bases line up with TRBD1. Germline V gene data show CDR1 as SGHAT and CDR2 as FQDESV (reference sequence). The length of the CDR3 is 17 residues. The V and J ends lost 5 bases and 4 bases, in that order; junction bases with no gene match: 13.